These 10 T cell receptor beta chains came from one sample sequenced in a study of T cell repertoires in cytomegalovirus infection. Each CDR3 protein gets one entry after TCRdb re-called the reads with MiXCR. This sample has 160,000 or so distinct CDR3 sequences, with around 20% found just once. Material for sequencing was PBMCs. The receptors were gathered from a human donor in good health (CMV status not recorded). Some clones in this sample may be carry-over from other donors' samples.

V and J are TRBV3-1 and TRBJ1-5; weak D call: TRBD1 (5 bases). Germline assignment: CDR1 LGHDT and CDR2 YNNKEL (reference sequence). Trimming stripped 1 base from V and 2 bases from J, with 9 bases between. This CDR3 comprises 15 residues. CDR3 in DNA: TGTGCCAGCAGCCAAGGCAGGGTTGGCAATCAGCCCCAGCATTTT. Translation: CASSQGRVGNQPQHF.

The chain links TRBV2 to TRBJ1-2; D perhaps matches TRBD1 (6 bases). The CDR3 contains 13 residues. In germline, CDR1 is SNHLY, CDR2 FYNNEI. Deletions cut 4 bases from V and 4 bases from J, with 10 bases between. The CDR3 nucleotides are TGTGCCAGCAGTGGGGGGGACATCTATGGCTACACCTTC. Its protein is CASSGGDIYGYTF. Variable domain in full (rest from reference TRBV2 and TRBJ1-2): EPEVTQTPSHQVTQMGQEVILRCVPISNHLYFYWYRQILGQKVEFLVSFYNNEISEKSEIFDDQFSVERPDGSNFTLKIRSTKLEDSAMYFCASSGGDIYGYTFGSGTRLTVV.

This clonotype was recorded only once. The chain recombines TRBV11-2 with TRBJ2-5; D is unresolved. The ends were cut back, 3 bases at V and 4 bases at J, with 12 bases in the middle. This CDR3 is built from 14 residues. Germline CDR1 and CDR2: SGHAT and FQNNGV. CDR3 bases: TGTGCCAGCAGCTTGTCTGGGTTTGGAGAGACCCAGTACTTC. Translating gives CASSLSGFGETQYF.

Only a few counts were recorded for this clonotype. In nucleotides, the CDR3 is TGTGCCAGCACCCTCCCCCCGGGACTTGGCTACAATGAGCAGTTCTTC. Its translation is CASTLPPGLGYNEQFF. The V call is TRBV28, the J call TRBJ2-1; TRBD2 might be the D (6 bases). The V gene lost 7 bases and the J gene lost 3 bases, with 19 bases spanning the gap. Germline loops: CDR1 MDHEN, CDR2 SYDVKM. This CDR3 region has 16 residues.

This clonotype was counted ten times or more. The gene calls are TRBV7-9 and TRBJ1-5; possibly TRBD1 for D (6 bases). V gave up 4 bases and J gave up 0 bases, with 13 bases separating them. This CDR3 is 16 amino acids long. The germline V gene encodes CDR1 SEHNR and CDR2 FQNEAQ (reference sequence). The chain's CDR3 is CASSSTDSYSNQPQHF. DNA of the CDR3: TGTGCCAGCAGCTCAACGGACAGTTATAGCAATCAGCCCCAGCATTTT.

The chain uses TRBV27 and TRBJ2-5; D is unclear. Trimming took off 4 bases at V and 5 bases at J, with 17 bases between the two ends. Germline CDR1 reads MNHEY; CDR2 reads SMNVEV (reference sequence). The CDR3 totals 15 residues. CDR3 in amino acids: CASSSARTLGETQYF. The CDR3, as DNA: TGTGCCAGCAGTTCCGCCCGGACCCTGGGGGAGACCCAGTACTTC.

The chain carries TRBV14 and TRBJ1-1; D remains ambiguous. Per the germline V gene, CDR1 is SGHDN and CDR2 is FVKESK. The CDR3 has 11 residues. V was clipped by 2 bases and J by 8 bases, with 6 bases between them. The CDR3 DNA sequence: TGTGCCAGCAGCCAAACGCGAGAAGCTTTCTTT. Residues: CASSQTREAFF.

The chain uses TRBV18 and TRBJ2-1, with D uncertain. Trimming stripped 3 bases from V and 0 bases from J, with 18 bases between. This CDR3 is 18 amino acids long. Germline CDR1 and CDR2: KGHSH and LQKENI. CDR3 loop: CASSPEKISVSSYNEQFF. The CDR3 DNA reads TGTGCCAGCTCACCGGAGAAGATCAGCGTTTCCTCCTACAATGAGCAGTTCTTC.

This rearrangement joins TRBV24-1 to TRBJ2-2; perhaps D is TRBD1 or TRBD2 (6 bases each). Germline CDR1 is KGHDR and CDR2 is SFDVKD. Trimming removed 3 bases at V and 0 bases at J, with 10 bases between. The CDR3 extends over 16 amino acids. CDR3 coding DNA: TGTGCCACCAGTGATCAAGGGGGGACGAACACCGGGGAGCTGTTTTTT. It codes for CATSDQGGTNTGELFF.

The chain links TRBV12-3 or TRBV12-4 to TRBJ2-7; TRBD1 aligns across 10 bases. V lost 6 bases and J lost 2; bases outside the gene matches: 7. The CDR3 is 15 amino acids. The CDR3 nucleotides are TGTGCCAGCAGCTTCCAGGACAGGGGGGCCTACGAGCAGTACTTC. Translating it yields CASSFQDRGAYEQYF.